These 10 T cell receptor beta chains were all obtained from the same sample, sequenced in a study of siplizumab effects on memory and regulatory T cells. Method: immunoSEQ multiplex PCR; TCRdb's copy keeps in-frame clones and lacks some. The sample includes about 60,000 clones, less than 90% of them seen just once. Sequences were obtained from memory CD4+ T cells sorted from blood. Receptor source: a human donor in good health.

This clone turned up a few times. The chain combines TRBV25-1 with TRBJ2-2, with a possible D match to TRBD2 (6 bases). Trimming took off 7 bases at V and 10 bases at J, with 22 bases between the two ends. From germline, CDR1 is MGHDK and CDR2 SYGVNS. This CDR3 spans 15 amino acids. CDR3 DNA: TGTGCCAGCACTCCTGTGGCGGCGGGGCCCGAGGAGCTGTTTTTT. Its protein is CASTPVAAGPEELFF.

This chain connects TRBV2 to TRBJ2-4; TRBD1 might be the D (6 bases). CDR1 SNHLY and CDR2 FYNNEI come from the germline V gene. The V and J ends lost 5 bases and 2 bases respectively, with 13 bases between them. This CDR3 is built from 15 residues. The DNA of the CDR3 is TGTGCCAGCAGTATGACAGGAGACCCCAAAAACATTCAGTACTTC. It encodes CASSMTGDPKNIQYF. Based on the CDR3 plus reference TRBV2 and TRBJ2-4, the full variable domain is EPEVTQTPSHQVTQMGQEVILRCVPISNHLYFYWYRQILGQKVEFLVSFYNNEISEKSEIFDDQFSVERPDGSNFTLKIRSTKLEDSAMYFCASSMTGDPKNIQYFGAGTRLSVL.

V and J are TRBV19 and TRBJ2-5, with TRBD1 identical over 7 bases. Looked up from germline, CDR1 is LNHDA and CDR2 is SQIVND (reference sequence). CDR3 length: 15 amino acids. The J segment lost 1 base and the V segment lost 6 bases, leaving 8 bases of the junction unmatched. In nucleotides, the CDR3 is TGTGCCAGTAGGAGAACCGGGACAGTCCAAGAGACCCAGTACTTC. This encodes CASRRTGTVQETQYF.

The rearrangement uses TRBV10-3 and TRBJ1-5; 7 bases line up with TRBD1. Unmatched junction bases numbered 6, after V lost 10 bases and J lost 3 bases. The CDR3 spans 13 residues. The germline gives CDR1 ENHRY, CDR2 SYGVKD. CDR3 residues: CATTGDLNQPQHF. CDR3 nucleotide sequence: TGTGCCACCACAGGGGATCTCAATCAGCCCCAGCATTTT.

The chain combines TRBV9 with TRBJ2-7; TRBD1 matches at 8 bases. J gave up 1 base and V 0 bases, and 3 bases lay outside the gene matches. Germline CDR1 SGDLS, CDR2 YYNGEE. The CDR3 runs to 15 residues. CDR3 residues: CASSVEGQASYEQYF. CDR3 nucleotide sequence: TGTGCCAGCAGCGTAGAGGGACAGGCATCCTACGAGCAGTACTTC.

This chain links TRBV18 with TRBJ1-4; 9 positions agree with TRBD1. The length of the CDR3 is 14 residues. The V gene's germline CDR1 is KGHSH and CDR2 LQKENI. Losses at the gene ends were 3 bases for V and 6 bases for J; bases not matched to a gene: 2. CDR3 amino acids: CASSPTGGDEKLFF. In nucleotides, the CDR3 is TGTGCCAGCTCACCGACAGGGGGTGATGAAAAACTGTTTTTT. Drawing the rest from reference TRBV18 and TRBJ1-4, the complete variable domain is NAGVMQNPRHLVRRRGQEARLRCSPMKGHSHVYWYRQLPEEGLKFMVYLQKENIIDESGMPKERFSAEFPKEGPSILRIQQVVRGDSAAYFCASSPTGGDEKLFFGSGTQLSVL.

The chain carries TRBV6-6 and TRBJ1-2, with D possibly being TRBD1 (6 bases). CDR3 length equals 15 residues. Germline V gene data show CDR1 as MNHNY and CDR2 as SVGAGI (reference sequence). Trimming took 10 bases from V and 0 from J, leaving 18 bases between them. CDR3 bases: TGTGCCACCCAACCTCGGACAGAAGCTAACTATGGCTACACCTTC. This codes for CATQPRTEANYGYTF.

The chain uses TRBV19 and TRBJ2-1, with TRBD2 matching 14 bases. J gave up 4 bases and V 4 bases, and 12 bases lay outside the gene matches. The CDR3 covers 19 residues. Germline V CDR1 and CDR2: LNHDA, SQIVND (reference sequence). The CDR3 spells CASSRGLAGVSEEYNEQFF. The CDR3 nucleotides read TGTGCCAGTAGTAGGGGACTAGCGGGGGTCTCCGAAGAATACAATGAGCAGTTCTTC.

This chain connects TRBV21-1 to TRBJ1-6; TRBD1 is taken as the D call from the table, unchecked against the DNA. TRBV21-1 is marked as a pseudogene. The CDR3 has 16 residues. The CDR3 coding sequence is TGTGCCAGCAGGCGCGGGCAGGGGGTGAGGAATTCACCCCTCCACTTT. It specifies CASRRGQGVRNSPLHF.

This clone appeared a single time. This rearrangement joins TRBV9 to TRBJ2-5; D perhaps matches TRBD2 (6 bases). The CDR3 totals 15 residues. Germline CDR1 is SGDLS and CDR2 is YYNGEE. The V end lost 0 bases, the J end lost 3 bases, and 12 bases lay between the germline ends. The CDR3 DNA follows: TGTGCCAGCAGCGTAGGCGGAGGGACCAAAGAGACCCAGTACTTC. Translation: CASSVGGGTKETQYF.